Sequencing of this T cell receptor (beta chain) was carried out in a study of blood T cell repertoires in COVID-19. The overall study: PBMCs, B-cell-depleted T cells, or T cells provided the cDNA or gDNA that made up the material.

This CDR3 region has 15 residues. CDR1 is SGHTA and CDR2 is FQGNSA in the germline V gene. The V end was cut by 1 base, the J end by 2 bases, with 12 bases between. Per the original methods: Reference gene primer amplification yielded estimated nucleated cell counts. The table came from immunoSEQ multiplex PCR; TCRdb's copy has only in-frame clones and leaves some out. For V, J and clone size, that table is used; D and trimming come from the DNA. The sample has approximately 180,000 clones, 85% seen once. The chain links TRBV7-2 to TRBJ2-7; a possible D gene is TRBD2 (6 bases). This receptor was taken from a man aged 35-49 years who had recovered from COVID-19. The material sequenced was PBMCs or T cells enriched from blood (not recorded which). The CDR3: CASSLDWGLTYEQYF. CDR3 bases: TGTGCCAGCAGCTTAGACTGGGGACTGACCTACGAGCAGTACTTC.